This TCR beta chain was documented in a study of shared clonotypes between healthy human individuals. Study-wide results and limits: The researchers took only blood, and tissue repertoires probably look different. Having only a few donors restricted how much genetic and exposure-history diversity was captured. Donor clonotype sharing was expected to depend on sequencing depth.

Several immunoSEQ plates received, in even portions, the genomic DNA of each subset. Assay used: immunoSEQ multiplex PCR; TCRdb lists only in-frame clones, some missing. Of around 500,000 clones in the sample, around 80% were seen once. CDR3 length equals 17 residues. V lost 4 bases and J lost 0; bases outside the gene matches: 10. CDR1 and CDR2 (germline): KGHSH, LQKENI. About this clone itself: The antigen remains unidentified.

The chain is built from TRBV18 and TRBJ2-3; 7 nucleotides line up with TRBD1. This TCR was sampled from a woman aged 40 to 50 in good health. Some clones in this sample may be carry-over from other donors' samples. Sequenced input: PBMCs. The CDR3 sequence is CASSRTPGTASTDTQYF. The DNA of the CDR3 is TGTGCCAGCTCACGAACGCCCGGGACAGCTAGCACAGATACGCAGTATTTT.